The entry below gives a single T cell receptor (beta chain) sequence along with its context. Its antigen is not known. This sample is part of a study of T cell responses to AZD1222 COVID-19 vaccine. Study-level information: It was second doses at about 4 or about 12 weeks that were pooled. Study-wide points: Two AZD1222 doses significantly raised spike-specific TCR breadth and depth over controls. Most donors were white British and more were female, and clonal diversity was possibly underestimated.

Data came from immunoSEQ multiplex PCR; TCRdb stores just in-frame clones and leaves some out. In the table there are more than 95,000 clones, about 91% of which are singletons. Losses at the gene ends were 0 bases for V and 7 bases for J; bases not matched to a gene: 6. CDR1 and CDR2 (germline): SNHLY, FYNNEI. The CDR3 has 16 residues. The chain joins TRBV2 to TRBJ1-6; 7 bases map to TRBD1. The specimen was peripheral blood, collected on day 0 of AZD1222 vaccination. The source is an adult in good health. The CDR3 reads CASSEAGQRVNSPLHF. In DNA form, the CDR3 reads TGTGCCAGCAGTGAAGCGGGACAGCGGGTAAATTCACCCCTCCACTTT.